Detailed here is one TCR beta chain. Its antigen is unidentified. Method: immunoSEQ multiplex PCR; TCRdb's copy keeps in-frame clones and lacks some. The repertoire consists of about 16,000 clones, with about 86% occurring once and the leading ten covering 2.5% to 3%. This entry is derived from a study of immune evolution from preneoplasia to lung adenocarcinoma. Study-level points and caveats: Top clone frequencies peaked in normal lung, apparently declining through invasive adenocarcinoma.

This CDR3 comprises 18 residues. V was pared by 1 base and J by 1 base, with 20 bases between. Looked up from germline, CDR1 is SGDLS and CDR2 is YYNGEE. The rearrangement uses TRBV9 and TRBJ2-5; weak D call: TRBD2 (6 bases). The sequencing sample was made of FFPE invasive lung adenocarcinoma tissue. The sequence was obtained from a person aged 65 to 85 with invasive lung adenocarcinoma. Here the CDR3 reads CASSVYGGRGSFQETQYF. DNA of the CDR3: TGTGCCAGCAGCGTATACGGGGGAAGGGGATCTTTCCAAGAGACCCAGTACTTC. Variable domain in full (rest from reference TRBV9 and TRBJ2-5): DSGVTQTPKHLITATGQRVTLRCSPRSGDLSVYWYQQSLDQGLQFLIQYYNGEERAKGNILERFSAQQFPDLHSELNLSSLELGDSALYFCASSVYGGRGSFQETQYFGPGTRLLVL.